This is a list of T cell receptor beta chains from one sample in a study of shared clonotypes between healthy human individuals. The method was immunoSEQ multiplex PCR; TCRdb's version includes in-frame clones alone and lacks a portion of them. The sample has a few million clones, around nine tenths seen once. Sequencing used naive CD4+ T cells sorted from blood. Source of these receptors: a man aged 18 to 30 in good health. The CDR3 runs from the conserved cysteine through the conserved F or W. The order of the fields is CDR3 length, clone size, J gene, D gene, V gene, CDR3 DNA, CDR3 protein. A D gene is named only where the DNA matches it firmly. Clone size is not always given. Where it is, it says once, few, many or a class for expanded clones.

14	NA	TRBJ2-2	NA	TRBV9	TGTGCCAGCAGCGTAGCCCCAGGGGCCGGGGAGCTGTTTTTT	CASSVAPGAGELFF
15	NA	TRBJ1-2	NA	TRBV6-5	TGTGCCAGCACTTTACAGGGCACCACTAACTATGGCTACACCTTC	CASTLQGTTNYGYTF
11	NA	TRBJ2-1	NA	TRBV29-1	TGCAGCGCCCGACGGTCGGGTGAGCAGTTCTTC	CSARRSGEQFF
16	NA	TRBJ2-6	NA	TRBV7-9	TGTGCCAGCAGCCTCGCAGGTCGATCTGGGGCCAACGTCCTGACTTTC	CASSLAGRSGANVLTF
14	NA	TRBJ1-2	NA	TRBV21-1	TGTGCCAGCAGCGATCGCGAGGGGGCCTATGGCTACACCTTC	CASSDREGAYGYTF
14	NA	TRBJ1-1	NA	TRBV11-2	TGTGCCAGCAGCACGCACAGGGTCAACACTGAAGCTTTCTTT	CASSTHRVNTEAFF
12	NA	TRBJ2-3	NA	TRBV14	TGTGCCAGCAGCACCGCTAGCGCTACGCAGTATTTT	CASSTASATQYF
14	NA	TRBJ1-2	TRBD1	TRBV7-8	TGTGCCAGCAGCTGGGACAGAGACAACTATGGCTACACCTTC	CASSWDRDNYGYTF
17	NA	TRBJ2-3	TRBD1	TRBV15	TGTGCCACCAGCAGCCCCTACTGGAAGGGGGCGGCAGATACGCAGTATTTT	CATSSPYWKGAADTQYF
14	NA	TRBJ2-1	NA	TRBV11-3	TGTGCCAGCAGCCTCACCCCCCGGGGTAATGAGCAGTTCTTC	CASSLTPRGNEQFF
16	few	TRBJ1-1	NA	TRBV5-1	TGCGCCAGCAGCTTGGTCCGGCCTGTTGGAAACACTGAAGCTTTCTTT	CASSLVRPVGNTEAFF
14	NA	TRBJ1-4	NA	TRBV4-1	TGCGCCAGCAGCTTCCAGGGGAAAATGGAAAAACTGTTTTTT	CASSFQGKMEKLFF
13	few	TRBJ1-6	NA	TRBV11-2	TGTGCCAGCTGCCCGGCCGGGGTGAAACCCCTCCACTTT	CASCPAGVKPLHF
9	few	TRBJ1-1	NA	TRBV5-6	TGTGAATGGGGCAGAAAAGCCTTCTTT	CEWGRKAFF
11	NA	TRBJ2-1	NA	TRBV20-1	TGCAGTGCTAGGATAGGGAATGAGCAGTTCTTC	CSARIGNEQFF
14	NA	TRBJ2-7	NA	TRBV13	TGTGCCAGCAGAAGATCCGGGGGTCCCTACGAGCAGTACTTC	CASRRSGGPYEQYF
14	NA	TRBJ2-1	NA	TRBV14	TGTGCCAGCAGCCAAGATCGGGTTACCAATGAGCAGTTCTTC	CASSQDRVTNEQFF
14	NA	TRBJ2-5	NA	TRBV6-5	TGTGCCAGCAGGGCGGCGGGAAGAATGGAGACCCAGTACTTC	CASRAAGRMETQYF
15	once	TRBJ2-1	NA	TRBV14	TGTGCCAGCAGCCAAGCCTTTGGGTCAAAAAGTGAGCAGTTCTTC	CASSQAFGSKSEQFF
17	NA	TRBJ2-1	TRBD2	TRBV5-1	TGCGCCAGCAGCTTTGGCGCGGGGGGGCTCCCGTACAATGAGCAGTTCTTC	CASSFGAGGLPYNEQFF
14	NA	TRBJ2-3	NA	TRBV18	TGTGCCAGCTCCACGGCGGGGCCGGGAGATACGCAGTATTTT	CASSTAGPGDTQYF
14	NA	TRBJ2-7	TRBD2	TRBV7-9	TGTGCCAGCACTCAGCGGGAGGGGGGCTTGGGACAGTACTTC	CASTQREGGLGQYF
18	NA	TRBJ1-1	TRBD1	TRBV19	TGTGCCAGTAGTACCATCGGACAGGGGGCATGGAGAAACACTGAAGCTTTCTTT	CASSTIGQGAWRNTEAFF
14	NA	TRBJ2-5	NA	TRBV5-4	TGTGCCAGCAGCTCGCTCAGGGCTGGGGAGACCCAGTACTTC	CASSSLRAGETQYF
15	NA	TRBJ2-1	NA	TRBV11-2	TGTGCCAGCAGCTTAAAGTCCAGCGGGTACAATGAGCAGTTCTTC	CASSLKSSGYNEQFF
14	once	TRBJ2-7	NA	TRBV7-3	TGTGCCAGCAGCTTGGGTCCTCCCCCTAACGAGCAGTACTTC	CASSLGPPPNEQYF
13	NA	TRBJ2-7	NA	TRBV6-6	TGTGCCAGCAGTGAGGGGGGCCAGCAAGAGCAGTACTTC	CASSEGGQQEQYF
15	NA	TRBJ1-2	NA	TRBV6-6	TGTGCCAGCAGTTACTCGAATCCTGGGGCCTATGGCTACACCTTC	CASSYSNPGAYGYTF
15	NA	TRBJ1-5	NA	TRBV28	TGTGCCAGCAGTAAAGGGAGTTTAGGCGATCAGCCCCAGCATTTT	CASSKGSLGDQPQHF
13	NA	TRBJ1-1	TRBD1	TRBV2	TGTGCCAGCAGTGAAGCTGGGACAGCAGAAGCTTTCTTT	CASSEAGTAEAFF
13	NA	TRBJ2-4	NA	TRBV2	TGTGCCAGCAGTCCTCTAGCCAAAAACATTCAGTACTTC	CASSPLAKNIQYF
14	NA	TRBJ1-6	NA	TRBV5-1	TGCGCCAGCAGCTTGGAGAGTTATAATTCACCCCTCCACTTT	CASSLESYNSPLHF
16	NA	TRBJ2-5	TRBD2	TRBV7-9	TGTGCCAGCAGCTCCGAGGGCGGGACTAGTTTTAGGACCCAGTACTTC	CASSSEGGTSFRTQYF